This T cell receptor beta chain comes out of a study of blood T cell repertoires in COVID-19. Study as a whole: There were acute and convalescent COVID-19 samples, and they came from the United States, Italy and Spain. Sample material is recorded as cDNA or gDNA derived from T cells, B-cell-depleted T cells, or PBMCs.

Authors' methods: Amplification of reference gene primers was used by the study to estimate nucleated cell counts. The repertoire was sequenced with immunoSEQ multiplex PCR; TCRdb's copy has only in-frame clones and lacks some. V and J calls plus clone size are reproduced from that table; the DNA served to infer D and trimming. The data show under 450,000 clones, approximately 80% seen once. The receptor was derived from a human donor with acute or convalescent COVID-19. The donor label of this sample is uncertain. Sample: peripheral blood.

Here the CDR3 reads CASSQSPGRTGELFF. The CDR3 nucleotides are TGCGCCAGCAGTCAATCGCCAGGGCGCACCGGGGAGCTGTTTTTT. The chain employs TRBV23-1 and TRBJ2-2; a weak D match, TRBD1 (5 bases). TRBV23-1 is an ORF, with its function uncertain. This CDR3 is built from 15 residues. Trimming took 0 bases from V and 4 from J, leaving 9 bases between them.